Given below is one TCR beta chain in context. Its antigen is unidentified. Assay: immunoSEQ multiplex PCR; the TCRdb copy retains only in-frame clones and omits some. The table lists under 150,000 clones, about 93% of them singletons, with approximately 5% in the top ten. This specimen belongs to a study of T cell responses to AZD1222 COVID-19 vaccine. Study background: The study pooled second doses at about 4 or about 12 weeks. Study results and caveats: Possibly, clonal diversity was underestimated; donors were largely white British and included more females. At baseline, seropositivity was found in only a handful of AZD1222 recipients. Repertoire samples came only from after the peak T cell response.

Sample: peripheral blood, taken on day 0 of AZD1222 vaccination. The receptor's source is an adult in good health.

CDR3 residues: CASSDRPPNYEQYF. The CDR3 bases are TGTGCCAGCAGTGACAGGCCCCCGAACTACGAGCAGTACTTC. The genes are TRBV6-2 or TRBV6-3 and TRBJ2-7; D might be TRBD1 (6 bases). This CDR3 has 14 residues. CDR1 is MNHEY, CDR2 SVGEGT, per germline. V dropped 5 bases and J dropped 3 bases, with 14 bases sitting between them.